These 10 T cell receptor beta chains were all obtained from the same sample, sequenced in a study of human T cells and chemical hapten exposure. The time point: patch test 1, 2 weeks after DPC sensitization. Treatment described: therapeutic diphenylcyclopropenone sensitization with weekly scalp DPC. TCRdb reprocessed the RACE reads with MiXCR, giving one entry per CDR3 protein. The data contain 150,000 or so distinct CDR3 sequences, approximately 14% of them seen just once; the ten biggest clones take up less than 2%. The specimen comprised whole blood, sampled in connection with sensitization to the hapten diphenylcyclopropenone (DPC). Every receptor here comes from a woman under 40 with alopecia areata. Some clones in this sample may be carry-over from other donors' samples.

A few counts support this clonotype. The rearrangement joins TRBV20-1 to TRBJ1-6; D is possibly TRBD1 (6 bases). The CDR3 sequence is 17 residues long. Germline V gives CDR1 DFQATT, CDR2 SNEGSKA (reference sequence). Trimming removed 5 bases at V and 9 bases at J, with 26 bases between. The CDR3 loop is CSAPRSGAGGPGSPLHF. The DNA of the CDR3 is TGCAGTGCTCCCCGGTCAGGGGCGGGGGGCCCAGGTTCACCCCTCCACTTT.

Note on this clonotype: This may stem from a read error, because a much larger clone lies one nucleotide away. The chain combines TRBV28 with TRBJ2-7; 7 bases are shared with TRBD2. The CDR3 consists of 15 residues. From germline, CDR1 is MDHEN and CDR2 SYDVKM. The CDR3 loop reads CASSLGGTASYVQYF. As DNA, the CDR3 is TGTGCCAGCAGTTTGGGGGGGACGGCCTCCTACGTGCAGTACTTC.

Only a few counts were recorded for this clonotype. This chain uses TRBV9 with TRBJ2-1, with D unresolved. V was shortened by 0 bases and J by 2 bases, with 9 bases between the two germline ends. Germline CDR1 and CDR2: SGDLS and YYNGEE. This CDR3 is 15 amino acids long. This CDR3 reads CASSVGARTYNEQFF. The CDR3 DNA reads TGTGCCAGCAGCGTAGGGGCGCGAACCTACAATGAGCAGTTCTTC.

This clonotype has a handful of counts. The chain has TRBV5-1 and TRBJ2-5, with TRBD2 identical over 8 bases. CDR3 size: 16 residues. Germline V gives CDR1 SGHRS, CDR2 YFSETQ. After removal of 0 bases from V and 1 base from J, the junction contained 5 bases not matched to a gene. The CDR3 spells CASSLVAAGGQETQYF. As DNA, the CDR3 is TGCGCCAGCAGCTTGGTGGCGGCGGGGGGCCAAGAGACCCAGTACTTC.

This clonotype has just a few counts. This chain links TRBV5-4 with TRBJ2-7; the D is unclear. CDR1 is SGHNT, CDR2 YYREEE, per germline (reference sequence). The CDR3 totals 15 residues. V shed 0 bases and J shed 5 bases, with 15 bases lying between them. The CDR3 bases are TGTGCCAGCAGCTTGGGTAAAAGAGGTGGGGACGAGCAGTACTTC. This gives the protein CASSLGKRGGDEQYF.

At least ten counts were recorded for this clonotype. This chain joins TRBV5-1 and TRBJ2-1; D is possibly TRBD1 or TRBD2 (5 bases each). The CDR3 runs 14 residues. Germline V gene sequence: CDR1 SGHRS, CDR2 YFSETQ. The germline V and J ends were trimmed by 6 bases and 8 bases, with 18 bases remaining between them. For the CDR3, the DNA is TGCGCCAGCACCCAGATAGGGACCCCCGATGAGCAGTTCTTC. As protein: CASTQIGTPDEQFF. Full variable domain (rest looked up from reference TRBV5-1 and TRBJ2-1): KAGVTQTPRYLIKTRGQQVTLSCSPISGHRSVSWYQQTPGQGLQFLFEYFSETQRNKGNFPGRFSGRQFSNSRSEMNVSTLELGDSALYLCASTQIGTPDEQFFGPGTRLTVL.

This clonotype was counted many times. The CDR3 nucleotides are TGTGCCAGCAGGTCTGACGGGGGCAGAAACGAGCAGTACTTC. Translation gives CASRSDGGRNEQYF. The chain is built from TRBV12-3 or TRBV12-4 and TRBJ2-7; D tentatively reads TRBD1 or TRBD2 (6 bases each). V was trimmed by 6 bases and J by 5 bases, leaving 17 bases between them. This CDR3 contains 14 residues.

The chain has TRBV5-1 and TRBJ2-4; TRBD1 or TRBD2 may be the D gene (5 bases each). CDR1 is SGHRS and CDR2 is YFSETQ in the germline V gene. This CDR3 comprises 16 residues. V dropped 4 bases and J dropped 1 base, with 15 bases sitting between them. CDR3 sequence: CASSKERGPAKNIQYF. CDR3 nucleotide sequence: TGCGCCAGCAGCAAAGAAAGGGGACCGGCCAAAAACATTCAGTACTTC.

This clonotype was counted ten times or more. The V call is TRBV12-3 or TRBV12-4, the J call TRBJ1-1, with D possibly being TRBD1 (5 bases). V gave up 4 bases and J gave up 3 bases, with 12 bases separating them. CDR3 length: 14 residues. The CDR3 region is CASSSGGVYTEAFF. Here the CDR3 DNA reads TGTGCCAGCAGTTCTGGGGGGGTATACACTGAAGCTTTCTTT.

This clonotype has only a few counts. The chain employs TRBV7-2 and TRBJ2-3; unclear D gene. Trimming removed 4 bases from V and 5 bases from J, with 7 bases in between. This CDR3 spans 12 amino acids. Germline V gives CDR1 SGHTA, CDR2 FQGNSA. CDR3 amino acids: CASSSAGDTQYF. The CDR3 region has the DNA TGTGCCAGCAGCTCAGCCGGAGATACGCAGTATTTT.